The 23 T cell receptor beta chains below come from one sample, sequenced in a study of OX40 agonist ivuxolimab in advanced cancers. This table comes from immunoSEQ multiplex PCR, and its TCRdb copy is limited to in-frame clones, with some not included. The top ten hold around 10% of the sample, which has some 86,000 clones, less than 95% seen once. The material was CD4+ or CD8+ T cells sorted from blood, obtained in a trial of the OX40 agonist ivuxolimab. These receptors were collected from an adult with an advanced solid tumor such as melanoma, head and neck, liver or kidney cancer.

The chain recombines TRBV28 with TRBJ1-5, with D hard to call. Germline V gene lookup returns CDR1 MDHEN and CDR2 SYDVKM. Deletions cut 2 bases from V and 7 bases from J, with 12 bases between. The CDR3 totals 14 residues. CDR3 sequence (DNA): TGTGCCAGCAGTTTAGACGGAGGGCGGCAGCCCCAGCATTTT. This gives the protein CASSLDGGRQPQHF. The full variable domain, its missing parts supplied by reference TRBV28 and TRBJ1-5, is DVKVTQSSRYLVKRTGEKVFLECVQDMDHENMFWYRQDPGLGLRLIYFSYDVKMKEKGDIPEGYSVSREKKERFSLILESASTNQTSMYLCASSLDGGRQPQHFGDGTRLSIL.

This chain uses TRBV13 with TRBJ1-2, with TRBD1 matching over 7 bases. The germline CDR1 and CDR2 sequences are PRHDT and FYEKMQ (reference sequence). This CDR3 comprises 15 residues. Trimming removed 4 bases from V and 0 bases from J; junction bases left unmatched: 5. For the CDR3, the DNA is TGTGCCAGCAGCTGGGGACAGCAACCTAACTATGGCTACACCTTC. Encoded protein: CASSWGQQPNYGYTF.

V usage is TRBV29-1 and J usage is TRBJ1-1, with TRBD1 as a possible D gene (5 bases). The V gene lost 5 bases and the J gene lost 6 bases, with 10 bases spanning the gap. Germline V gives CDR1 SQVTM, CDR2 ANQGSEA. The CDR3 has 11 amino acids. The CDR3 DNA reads TGCAGCGTTTCAGGGTTGGCTGAAGCTTTCTTT. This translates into CSVSGLAEAFF.

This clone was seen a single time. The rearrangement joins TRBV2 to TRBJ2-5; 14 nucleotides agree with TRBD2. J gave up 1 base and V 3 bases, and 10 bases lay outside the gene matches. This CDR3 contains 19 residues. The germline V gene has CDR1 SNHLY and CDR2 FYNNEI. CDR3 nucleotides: TGTGCCAGCAGTGACCCCGGGACTAGCGGGAGAGGTTCCCAAGAGACCCAGTACTTC. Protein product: CASSDPGTSGRGSQETQYF.

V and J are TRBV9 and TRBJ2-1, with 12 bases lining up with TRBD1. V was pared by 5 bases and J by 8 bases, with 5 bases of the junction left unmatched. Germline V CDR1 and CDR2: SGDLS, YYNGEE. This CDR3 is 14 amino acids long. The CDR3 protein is CASSAGTGGYEQFF. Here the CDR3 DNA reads TGTGCCAGCAGTGCCGGGACAGGGGGCTATGAGCAGTTCTTC.

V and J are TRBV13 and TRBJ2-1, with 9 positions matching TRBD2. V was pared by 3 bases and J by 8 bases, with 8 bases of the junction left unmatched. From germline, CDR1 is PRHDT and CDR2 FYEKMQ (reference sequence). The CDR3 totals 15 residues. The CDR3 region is CASSLLATSGHEQFF. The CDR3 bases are TGTGCCAGCAGCTTGTTGGCGACTAGCGGCCATGAGCAGTTCTTC. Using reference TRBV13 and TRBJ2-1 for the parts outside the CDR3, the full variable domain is AAGVIQSPRHLIKEKRETATLKCYPIPRHDTVYWYQQGPGQDPQFLISFYEKMQSDKGSIPDRFSAQQFSDYHSELNMSSLELGDSALYFCASSLLATSGHEQFFGPGTRLTVL.

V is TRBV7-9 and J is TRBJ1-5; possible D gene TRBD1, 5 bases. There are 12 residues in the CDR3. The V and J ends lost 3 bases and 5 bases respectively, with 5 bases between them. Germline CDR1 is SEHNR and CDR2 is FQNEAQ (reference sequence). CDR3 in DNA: TGTGCCAGCAGCTTCAGGGATCAGCCCCAGCATTTT. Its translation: CASSFRDQPQHF.

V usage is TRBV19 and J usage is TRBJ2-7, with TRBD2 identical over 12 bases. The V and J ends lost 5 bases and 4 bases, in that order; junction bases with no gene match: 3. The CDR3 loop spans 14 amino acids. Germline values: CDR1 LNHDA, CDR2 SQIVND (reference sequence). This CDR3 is CASSASGGAYEQYF. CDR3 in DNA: TGTGCCAGTAGTGCTAGCGGGGGGGCTTACGAGCAGTACTTC.

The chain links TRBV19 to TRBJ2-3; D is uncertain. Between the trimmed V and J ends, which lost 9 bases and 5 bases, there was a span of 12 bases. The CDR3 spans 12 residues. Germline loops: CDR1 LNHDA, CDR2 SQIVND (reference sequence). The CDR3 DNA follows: TGTGCCAGCAGTCCAGGTGGAGATACGCAGTATTTT. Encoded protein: CASSPGGDTQYF.

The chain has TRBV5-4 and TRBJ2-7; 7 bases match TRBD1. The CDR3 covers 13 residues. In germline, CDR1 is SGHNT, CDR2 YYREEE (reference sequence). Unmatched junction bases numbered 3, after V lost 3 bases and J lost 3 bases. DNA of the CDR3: TGTGCCAGCAGCTCCGCAGGGGGCTACGAGCAGTACTTC. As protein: CASSSAGGYEQYF.

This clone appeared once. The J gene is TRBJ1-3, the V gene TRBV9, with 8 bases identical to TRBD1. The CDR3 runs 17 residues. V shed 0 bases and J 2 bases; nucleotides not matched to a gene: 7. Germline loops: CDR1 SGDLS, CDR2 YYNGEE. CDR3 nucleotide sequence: TGTGCCAGCAGCGTAGTGGGGCAGGGGGCCACTGGAAACACCATATATTTT. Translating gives CASSVVGQGATGNTIYF.

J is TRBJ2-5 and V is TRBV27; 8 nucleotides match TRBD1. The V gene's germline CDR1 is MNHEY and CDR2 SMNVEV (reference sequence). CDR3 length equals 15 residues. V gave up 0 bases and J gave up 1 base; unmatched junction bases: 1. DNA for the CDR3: TGTGCCAGCAGTTTATCGCAGGGGGCCCAAGAGACCCAGTACTTC. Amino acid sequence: CASSLSQGAQETQYF.

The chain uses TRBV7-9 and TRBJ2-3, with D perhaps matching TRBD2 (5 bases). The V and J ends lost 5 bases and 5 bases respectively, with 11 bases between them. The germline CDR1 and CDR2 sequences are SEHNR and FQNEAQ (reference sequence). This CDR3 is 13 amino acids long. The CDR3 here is CASSLSGKDTQYF. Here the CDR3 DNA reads TGTGCCAGCAGCCTGAGCGGCAAAGATACGCAGTATTTT.

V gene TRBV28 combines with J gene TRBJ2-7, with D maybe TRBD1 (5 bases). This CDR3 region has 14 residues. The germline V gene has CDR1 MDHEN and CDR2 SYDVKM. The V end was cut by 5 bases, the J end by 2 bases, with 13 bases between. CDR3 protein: CASSPTVRPYEQYF. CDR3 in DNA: TGTGCCAGCAGTCCGACAGTACGCCCCTACGAGCAGTACTTC.

CDR3 loop: CASSLEGPSPLHF. The DNA of the CDR3 is TGTGCCAGCAGCTTGGAGGGCCCCTCACCCCTCCACTTT. The chain combines TRBV5-4 with TRBJ1-6; D unclear. The CDR3 runs 13 residues. Germline CDR1 reads SGHNT; CDR2 reads YYREEE (reference sequence). V lost 0 bases, J lost 10 bases, and 8 bases lay in between.

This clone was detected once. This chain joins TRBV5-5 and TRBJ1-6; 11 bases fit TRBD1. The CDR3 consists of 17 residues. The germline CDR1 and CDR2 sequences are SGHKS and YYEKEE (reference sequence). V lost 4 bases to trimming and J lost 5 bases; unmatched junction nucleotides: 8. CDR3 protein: CASSPEGTGGDNSPLHF. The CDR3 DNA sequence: TGTGCCAGCAGCCCGGAGGGGACAGGGGGTGATAATTCACCCCTCCACTTT.

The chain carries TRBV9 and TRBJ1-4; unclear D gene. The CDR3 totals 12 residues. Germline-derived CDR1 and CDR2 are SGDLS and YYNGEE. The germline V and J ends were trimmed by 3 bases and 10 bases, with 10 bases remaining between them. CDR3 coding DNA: TGTGCCAGCAGCGGTTCCAGCGGAAAACTGTTTTTT. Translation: CASSGSSGKLFF.

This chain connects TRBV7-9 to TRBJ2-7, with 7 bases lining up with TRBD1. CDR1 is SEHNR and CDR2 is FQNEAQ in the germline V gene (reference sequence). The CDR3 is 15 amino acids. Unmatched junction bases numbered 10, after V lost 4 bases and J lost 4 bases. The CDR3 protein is CASSSQGVPGYEQYF. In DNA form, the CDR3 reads TGTGCCAGCAGCTCTCAGGGGGTCCCGGGGTACGAGCAGTACTTC.

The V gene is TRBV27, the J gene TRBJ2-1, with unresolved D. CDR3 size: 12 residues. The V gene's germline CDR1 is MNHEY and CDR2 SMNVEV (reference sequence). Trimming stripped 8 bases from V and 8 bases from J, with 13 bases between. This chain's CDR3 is CASLSLLYEQFF. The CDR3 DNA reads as TGTGCCAGCCTCTCCTTACTATATGAGCAGTTCTTC.

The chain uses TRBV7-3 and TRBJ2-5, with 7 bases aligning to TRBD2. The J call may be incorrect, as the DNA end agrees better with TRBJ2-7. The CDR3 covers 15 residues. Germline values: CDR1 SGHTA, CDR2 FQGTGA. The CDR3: CASSLLGGSRYEQYF. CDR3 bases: TGTGCCAGCAGCCTACTTGGCGGGAGTAGGTACGAGCAGTACTTC.

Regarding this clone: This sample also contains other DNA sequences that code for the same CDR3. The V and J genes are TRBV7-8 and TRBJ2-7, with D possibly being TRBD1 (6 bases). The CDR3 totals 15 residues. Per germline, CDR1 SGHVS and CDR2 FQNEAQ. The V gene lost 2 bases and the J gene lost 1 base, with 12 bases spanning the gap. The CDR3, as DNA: TGTGCCAGCAGCTTATACCAGGGGCCATCCTACGAGCAGTACTTC. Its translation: CASSLYQGPSYEQYF.

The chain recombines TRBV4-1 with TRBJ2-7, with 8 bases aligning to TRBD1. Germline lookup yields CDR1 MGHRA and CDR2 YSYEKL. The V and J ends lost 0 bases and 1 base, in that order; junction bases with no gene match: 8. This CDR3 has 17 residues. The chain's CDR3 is CASSQEFGQGLSYEQYF. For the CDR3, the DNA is TGCGCCAGCAGCCAAGAGTTTGGACAGGGCCTTTCCTACGAGCAGTACTTC.

The CDR3 DNA reads TGCGCCAGCAGCCAAGTAGTATCTAGCGGGATCCAAGGAGATACGCAGTATTTT. Translation gives CASSQVVSSGIQGDTQYF. The chain carries TRBV4-1 and TRBJ2-3, with 9 nucleotides matching TRBD2. Germline values: CDR1 MGHRA, CDR2 YSYEKL. CDR3 length: 18 amino acids. The trim removed 1 base at V and 5 bases at J, leaving 13 bases unmatched.